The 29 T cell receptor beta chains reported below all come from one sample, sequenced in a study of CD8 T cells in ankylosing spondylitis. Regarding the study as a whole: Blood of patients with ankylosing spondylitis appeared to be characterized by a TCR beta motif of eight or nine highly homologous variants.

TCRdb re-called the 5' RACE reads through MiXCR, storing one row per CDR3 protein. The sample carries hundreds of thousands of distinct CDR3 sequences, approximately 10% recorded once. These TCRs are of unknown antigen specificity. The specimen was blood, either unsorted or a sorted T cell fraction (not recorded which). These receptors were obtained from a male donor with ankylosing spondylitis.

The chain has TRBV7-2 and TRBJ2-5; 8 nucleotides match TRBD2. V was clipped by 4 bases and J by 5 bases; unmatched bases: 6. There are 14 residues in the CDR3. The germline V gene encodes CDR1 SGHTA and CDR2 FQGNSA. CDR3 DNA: TGTGCCAGCAGCTCGGGGGGGCGATGGGAGACCCAGTACTTC. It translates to CASSSGGRWETQYF.

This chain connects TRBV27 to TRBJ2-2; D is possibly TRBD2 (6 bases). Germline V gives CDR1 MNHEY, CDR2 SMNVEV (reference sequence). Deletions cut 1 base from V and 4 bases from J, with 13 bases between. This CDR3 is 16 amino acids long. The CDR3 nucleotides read TGTGCCAGCAGTTTATTCGAGGGGCGGGGCACCGGGGAGCTGTTTTTT. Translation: CASSLFEGRGTGELFF.

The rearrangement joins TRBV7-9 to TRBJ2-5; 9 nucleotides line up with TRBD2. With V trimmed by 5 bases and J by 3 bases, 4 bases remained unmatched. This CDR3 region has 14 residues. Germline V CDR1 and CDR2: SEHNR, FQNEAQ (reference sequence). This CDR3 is CASSHSGRKETQYF. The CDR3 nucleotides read TGTGCCAGCAGCCATAGCGGGAGAAAAGAGACCCAGTACTTC.

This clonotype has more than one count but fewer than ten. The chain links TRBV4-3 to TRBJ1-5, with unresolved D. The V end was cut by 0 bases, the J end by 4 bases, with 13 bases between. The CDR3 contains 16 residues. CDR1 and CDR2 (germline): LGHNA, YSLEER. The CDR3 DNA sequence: TGCGCCAGCAGCCAAGATCCGGTGACAACTAATCAGCCCCAGCATTTT. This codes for CASSQDPVTTNQPQHF.

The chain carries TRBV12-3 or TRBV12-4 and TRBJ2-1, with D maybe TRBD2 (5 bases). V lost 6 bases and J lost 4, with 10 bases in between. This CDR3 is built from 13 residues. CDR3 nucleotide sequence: TGTGCCAGCAGCCAACTAGTGTACAATGAGCAGTTCTTC. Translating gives CASSQLVYNEQFF.

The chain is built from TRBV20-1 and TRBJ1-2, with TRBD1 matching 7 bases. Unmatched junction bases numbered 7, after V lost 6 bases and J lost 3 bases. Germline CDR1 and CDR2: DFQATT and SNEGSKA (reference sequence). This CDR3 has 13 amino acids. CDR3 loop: CSAMTGKDYGYTF. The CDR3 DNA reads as TGCAGTGCAATGACAGGGAAGGACTATGGCTACACCTTC.

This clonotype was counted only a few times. CDR3: CATSRTRTGQEKLFF. The CDR3 nucleotides are TGTGCCACCAGCAGAACTCGGACAGGGCAAGAAAAACTGTTTTTT. The J gene is TRBJ1-4, the V gene TRBV15; 8 positions match TRBD1. This CDR3 spans 15 amino acids. The J segment lost 8 bases and the V segment lost 2 bases, leaving 7 bases of the junction unmatched. CDR1 LNHNV and CDR2 YYDKDF come from the germline V gene (reference sequence). The full variable domain, its missing parts supplied by reference TRBV15 and TRBJ1-4, is DAMVIQNPRYQVTQFGKPVTLSCSQTLNHNVMYWYQQKSSQAPKLLFHYYDKDFNNEADTPDNFQSRRPNTSFCFLDIRSPGLGDTAMYLCATSRTRTGQEKLFFGSGTQLSVL.

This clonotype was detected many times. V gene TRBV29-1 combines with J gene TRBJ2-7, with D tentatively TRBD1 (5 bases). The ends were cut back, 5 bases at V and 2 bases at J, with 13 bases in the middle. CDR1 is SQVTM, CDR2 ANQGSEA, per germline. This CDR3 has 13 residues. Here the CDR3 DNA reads TGCAGCGTTCAAGGGGATCATGCCTACGAGCAGTACTTC. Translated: CSVQGDHAYEQYF.

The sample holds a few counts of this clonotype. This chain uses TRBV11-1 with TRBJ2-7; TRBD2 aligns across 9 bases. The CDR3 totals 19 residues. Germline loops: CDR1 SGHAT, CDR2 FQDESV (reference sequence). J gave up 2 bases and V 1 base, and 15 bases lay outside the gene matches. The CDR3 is CASSLGVAGAPRTPYEQYF. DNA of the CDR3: TGTGCCAGCAGCTTAGGGGTAGCGGGAGCACCCAGAACACCCTACGAGCAGTACTTC.

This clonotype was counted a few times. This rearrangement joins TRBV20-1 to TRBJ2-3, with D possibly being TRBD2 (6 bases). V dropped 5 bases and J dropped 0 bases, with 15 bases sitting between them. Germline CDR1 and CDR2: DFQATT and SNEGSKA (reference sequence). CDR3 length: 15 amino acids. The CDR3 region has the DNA TGCAGTGCTCAAACCCAGCGGGTTAGCACAGATACGCAGTATTTT. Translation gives CSAQTQRVSTDTQYF.

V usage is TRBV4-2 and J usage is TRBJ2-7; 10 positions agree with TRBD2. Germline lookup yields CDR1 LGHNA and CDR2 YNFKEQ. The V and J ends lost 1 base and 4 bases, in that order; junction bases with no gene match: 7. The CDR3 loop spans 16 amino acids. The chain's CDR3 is CASSQGGASGSYEQYF. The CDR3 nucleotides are TGTGCCAGCAGCCAAGGTGGGGCTAGCGGGAGTTACGAGCAGTACTTC.

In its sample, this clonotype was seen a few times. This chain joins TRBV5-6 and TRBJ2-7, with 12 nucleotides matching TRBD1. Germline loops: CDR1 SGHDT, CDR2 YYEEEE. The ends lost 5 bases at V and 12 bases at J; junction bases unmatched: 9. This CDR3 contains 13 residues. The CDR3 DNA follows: TGTGCCAGCAGATCCTTCGGGACAGGGGGCTGGTACTTC. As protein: CASRSFGTGGWYF.

Written as DNA, the CDR3 is TGTGCCAGCTCACCATCCCAAGACACGGAGACCCAGTACTTC. Protein: CASSPSQDTETQYF. The chain has TRBV18 and TRBJ2-5, with unresolved D. V shed 2 bases and J shed 5 bases, with 12 bases lying between them. The CDR3 has 14 residues. Looked up from germline, CDR1 is KGHSH and CDR2 is LQKENI.

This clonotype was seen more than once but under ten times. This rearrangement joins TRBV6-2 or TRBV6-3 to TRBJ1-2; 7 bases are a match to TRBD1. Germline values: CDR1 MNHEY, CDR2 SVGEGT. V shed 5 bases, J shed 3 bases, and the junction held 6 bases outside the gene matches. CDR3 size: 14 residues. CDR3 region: CASSTRQGHYGYTF. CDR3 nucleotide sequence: TGTGCCAGCAGTACCCGACAGGGACACTATGGCTACACCTTC.

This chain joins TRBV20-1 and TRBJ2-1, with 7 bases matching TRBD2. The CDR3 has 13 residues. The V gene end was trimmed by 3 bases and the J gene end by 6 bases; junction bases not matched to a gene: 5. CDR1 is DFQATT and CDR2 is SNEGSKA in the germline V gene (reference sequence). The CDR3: CSASLAVTNEQFF. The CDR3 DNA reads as TGCAGTGCTAGCCTAGCGGTAACCAATGAGCAGTTCTTC.

The CDR3 loop reads CASSPRGGVTEAFF. DNA of the CDR3: TGTGCCAGCAGCCCGCGAGGGGGGGTCACTGAAGCTTTCTTT. V usage is TRBV7-2 and J usage is TRBJ1-1; D perhaps matches TRBD1 (6 bases). CDR3 length equals 14 residues. V lost 5 bases and J lost 4, with 14 bases in between. Looked up from germline, CDR1 is SGHTA and CDR2 is FQGNSA.

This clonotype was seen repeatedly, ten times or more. The CDR3 protein is CASSKGQDTEAFF. The CDR3 DNA follows: TGTGCCAGCAGCAAGGGACAGGACACTGAAGCTTTCTTT. The chain uses TRBV5-4 and TRBJ1-1, with 8 nucleotides matching TRBD1. After removal of 4 bases from V and 3 bases from J, the junction contained 2 bases not matched to a gene. CDR3 length: 13 residues. Per germline, CDR1 SGHNT and CDR2 YYREEE (reference sequence). Combining the CDR3 with reference TRBV5-4 and TRBJ1-1 gives the whole variable domain ETGVTQSPTHLIKTRGQQVTLRCSSQSGHNTVSWYQQALGQGPQFIFQYYREEENGRGNFPPRFSGLQFPNYSSELNVNALELDDSALYLCASSKGQDTEAFFGQGTRLTVV.

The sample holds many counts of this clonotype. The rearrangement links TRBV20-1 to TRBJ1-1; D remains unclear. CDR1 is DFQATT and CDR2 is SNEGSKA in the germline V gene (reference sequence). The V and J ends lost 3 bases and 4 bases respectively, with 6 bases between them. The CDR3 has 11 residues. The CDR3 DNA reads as TGCAGTGCTAGTGGCGCCACTGAAGCTTTCTTT. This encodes CSASGATEAFF.

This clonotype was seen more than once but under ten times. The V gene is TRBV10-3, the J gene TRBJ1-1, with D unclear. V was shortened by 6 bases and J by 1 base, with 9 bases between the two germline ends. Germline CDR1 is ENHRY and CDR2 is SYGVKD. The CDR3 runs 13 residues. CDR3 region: CAIREQPNTEAFF. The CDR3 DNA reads TGTGCCATCAGGGAACAGCCGAACACTGAAGCTTTCTTT.

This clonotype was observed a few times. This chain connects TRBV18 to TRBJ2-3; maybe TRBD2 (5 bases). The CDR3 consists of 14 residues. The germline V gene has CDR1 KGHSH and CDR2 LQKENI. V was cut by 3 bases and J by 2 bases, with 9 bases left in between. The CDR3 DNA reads TGTGCCAGCTCACCTGTGAGGGCCACAGATACGCAGTATTTT. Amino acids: CASSPVRATDTQYF.

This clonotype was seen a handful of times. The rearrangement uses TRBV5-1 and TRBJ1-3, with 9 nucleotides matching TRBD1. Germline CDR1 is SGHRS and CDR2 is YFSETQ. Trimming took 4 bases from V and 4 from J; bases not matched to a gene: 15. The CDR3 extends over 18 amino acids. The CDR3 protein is CASSLQPRGQGDGNTIYF. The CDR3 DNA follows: TGCGCCAGCAGCCTACAACCCCGGGGACAGGGAGACGGAAACACCATATATTTT. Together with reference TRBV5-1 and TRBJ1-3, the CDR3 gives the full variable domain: KAGVTQTPRYLIKTRGQQVTLSCSPISGHRSVSWYQQTPGQGLQFLFEYFSETQRNKGNFPGRFSGRQFSNSRSEMNVSTLELGDSALYLCASSLQPRGQGDGNTIYFGEGSWLTVV.

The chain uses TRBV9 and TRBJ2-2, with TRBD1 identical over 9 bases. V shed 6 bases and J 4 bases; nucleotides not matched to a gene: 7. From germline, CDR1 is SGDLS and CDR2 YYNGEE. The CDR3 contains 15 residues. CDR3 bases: TGTGCCAGCACCTGGACAGGGGAACTCACCGGGGAGCTGTTTTTT. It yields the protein CASTWTGELTGELFF.

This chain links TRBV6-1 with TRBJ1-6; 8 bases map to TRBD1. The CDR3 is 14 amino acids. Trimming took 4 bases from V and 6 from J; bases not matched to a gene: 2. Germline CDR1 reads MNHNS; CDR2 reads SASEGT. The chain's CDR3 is CASSVTGVNSPLHF. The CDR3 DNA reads TGTGCCAGCAGTGTGACAGGGGTTAATTCACCCCTCCACTTT.

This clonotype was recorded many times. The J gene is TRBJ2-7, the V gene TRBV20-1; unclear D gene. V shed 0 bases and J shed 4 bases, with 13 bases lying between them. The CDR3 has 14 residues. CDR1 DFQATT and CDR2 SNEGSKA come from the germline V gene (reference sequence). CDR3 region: CSARESLGSYEQYF. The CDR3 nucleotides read TGCAGTGCTAGAGAGTCCCTGGGTTCATACGAGCAGTACTTC.

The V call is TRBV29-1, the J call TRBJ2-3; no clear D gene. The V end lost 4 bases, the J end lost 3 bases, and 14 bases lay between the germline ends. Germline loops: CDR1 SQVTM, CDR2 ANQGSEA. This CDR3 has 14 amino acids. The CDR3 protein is CSVVFLYGTDTQYF. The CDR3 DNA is TGCAGCGTTGTATTTCTTTACGGGACAGATACGCAGTATTTT.

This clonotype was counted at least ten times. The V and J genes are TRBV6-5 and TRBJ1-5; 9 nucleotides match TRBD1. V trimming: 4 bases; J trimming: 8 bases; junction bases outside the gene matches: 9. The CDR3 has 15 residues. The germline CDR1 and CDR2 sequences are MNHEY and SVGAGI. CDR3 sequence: CASSWGTGPGEPQHF. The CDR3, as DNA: TGTGCCAGCAGTTGGGGGACAGGGCCGGGTGAGCCCCAGCATTTT.

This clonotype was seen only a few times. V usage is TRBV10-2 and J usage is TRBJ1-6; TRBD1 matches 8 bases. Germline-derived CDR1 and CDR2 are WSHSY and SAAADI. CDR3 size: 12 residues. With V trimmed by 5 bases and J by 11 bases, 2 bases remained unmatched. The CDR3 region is CASSNRGTPLHF. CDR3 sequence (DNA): TGCGCCAGCAGTAACAGGGGGACACCCCTCCACTTT.

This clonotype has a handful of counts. The CDR3 reads CASSSLGGQQFF. CDR3 DNA: TGTGCCAGCAGCTCCCTGGGGGGCCAGCAGTTCTTC. The chain combines TRBV7-9 with TRBJ2-1, with D perhaps TRBD1 or TRBD2 (6 bases each). This CDR3 has 12 amino acids. The germline gives CDR1 SEHNR, CDR2 FQNEAQ (reference sequence). Trimming removed 4 bases at V and 11 bases at J, with 12 bases between.

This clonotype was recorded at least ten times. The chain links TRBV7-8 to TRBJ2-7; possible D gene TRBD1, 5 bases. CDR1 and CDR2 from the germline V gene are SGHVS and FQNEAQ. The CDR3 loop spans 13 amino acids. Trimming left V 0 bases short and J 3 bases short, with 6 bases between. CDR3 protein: CASSLAGLYEQYF. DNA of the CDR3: TGTGCCAGCAGCTTAGCGGGGCTCTACGAGCAGTACTTC.